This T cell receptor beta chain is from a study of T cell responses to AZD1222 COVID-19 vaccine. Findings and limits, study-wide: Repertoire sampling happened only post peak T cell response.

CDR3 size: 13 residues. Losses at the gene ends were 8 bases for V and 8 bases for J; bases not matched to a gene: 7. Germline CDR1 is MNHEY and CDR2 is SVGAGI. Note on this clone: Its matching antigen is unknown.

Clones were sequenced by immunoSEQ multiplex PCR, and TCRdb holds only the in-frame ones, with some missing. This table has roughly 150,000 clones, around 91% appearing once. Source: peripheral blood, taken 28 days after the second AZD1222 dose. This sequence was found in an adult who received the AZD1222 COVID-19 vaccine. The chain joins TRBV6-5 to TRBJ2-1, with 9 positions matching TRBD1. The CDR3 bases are TGTGCCAGCGGTAACAGGGGGCGGGATGAGCAGTTCTTC. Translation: CASGNRGRDEQFF.